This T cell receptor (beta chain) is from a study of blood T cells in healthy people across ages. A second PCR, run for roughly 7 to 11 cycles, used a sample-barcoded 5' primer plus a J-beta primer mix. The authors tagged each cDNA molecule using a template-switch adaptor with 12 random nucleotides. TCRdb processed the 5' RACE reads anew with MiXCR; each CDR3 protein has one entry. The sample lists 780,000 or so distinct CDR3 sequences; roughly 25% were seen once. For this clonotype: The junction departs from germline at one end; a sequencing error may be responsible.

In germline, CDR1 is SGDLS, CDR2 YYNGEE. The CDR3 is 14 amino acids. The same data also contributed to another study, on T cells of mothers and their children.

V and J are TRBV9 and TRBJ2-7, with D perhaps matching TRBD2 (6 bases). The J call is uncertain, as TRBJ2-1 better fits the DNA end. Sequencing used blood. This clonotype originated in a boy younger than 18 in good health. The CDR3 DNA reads TGTGCCAGCAACGTAGGGGAGGTAGGCAATGAGCAGTTCTTC. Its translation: CASNVGEVGNEQFF.